One sample yielded the 27 T cell receptor beta chains listed below, sequenced in a study of early T cells in non-severe SARS-CoV-2 infection. A single record per CDR3 protein comes from TCRdb applying MiXCR to the 5' RACE reads. The sample has over 80,000 distinct CDR3 sequences, roughly 12% seen once. The specimen was whole blood, collected at baseline. The source is an adult who was a healthcare worker with PCR-confirmed SARS-CoV-2 infection or an uninfected control (not recorded which).

This rearrangement joins TRBV7-9 to TRBJ1-1; 8 bases map to TRBD1. With V trimmed by 4 bases and J by 3 bases, 7 bases remained unmatched. This CDR3 contains 15 residues. The germline gives CDR1 SEHNR, CDR2 FQNEAQ (reference sequence). The chain's CDR3 is CASSSNRGMDTEAFF. The DNA of the CDR3 is TGTGCCAGCAGCTCCAACAGGGGGATGGACACTGAAGCTTTCTTT.

This clonotype has ten or more counts. V usage is TRBV27 and J usage is TRBJ2-3; D remains unclear. Germline CDR1 reads MNHEY; CDR2 reads SMNVEV (reference sequence). The CDR3 has 14 residues. Deletions cut 5 bases from V and 0 bases from J, with 9 bases between. The CDR3 DNA reads TGTGCCAGCAGTCCGGGCAGGAGCACAGATACGCAGTATTTT. It is translated as CASSPGRSTDTQYF.

This clonotype was observed a few times. J is TRBJ2-7 and V is TRBV28, with D possibly TRBD2 on 5 matching bases. CDR1 and CDR2 (germline): MDHEN, SYDVKM. The CDR3 runs to 16 residues. Trimming cost V 4 bases and J 0 bases, with 16 bases left between them. The CDR3 DNA sequence: TGTGCCAGCAGTTCCCCCAAGGAGCGGACCTCCTACGAGCAGTACTTC. As protein: CASSSPKERTSYEQYF.

The V call is TRBV12-3 or TRBV12-4, the J call TRBJ1-4; the D gene is possibly TRBD1 (5 bases). Trimming removed 2 bases from V and 14 bases from J, with 12 bases in between. The CDR3 is made up of 12 amino acids. CDR3 protein: CASSLLGEQLFF. CDR3 nucleotide sequence: TGTGCCAGCAGTTTATTAGGGGAACAGCTGTTTTTT.

The J gene is TRBJ1-1, the V gene TRBV28, with TRBD1 identical over 8 bases. V lost 6 bases to trimming and J lost 2 bases; unmatched junction nucleotides: 8. Germline CDR1 reads MDHEN; CDR2 reads SYDVKM. The CDR3 is 15 amino acids. In nucleotides, the CDR3 is TGTGCCAGCAGACCACAGGACAGGGCCAACACTGAAGCTTTCTTT. Amino acid sequence: CASRPQDRANTEAFF.

This clonotype was seen many times. The gene calls are TRBV24-1 and TRBJ2-2, with D tentatively TRBD1 (6 bases). The germline V gene has CDR1 KGHDR and CDR2 SFDVKD. V shed 5 bases and J shed 0 bases, with 12 bases lying between them. The CDR3 totals 16 residues. The CDR3 nucleotides read TGTGCCACCAGTGCGGGACAACCCGCGAACACCGGGGAGCTGTTTTTT. This gives the protein CATSAGQPANTGELFF.

This clonotype occurred a few times. The rearrangement uses TRBV28 and TRBJ1-2; D is ambiguous. V lost 6 bases to trimming and J lost 0 bases, with 5 bases between them. Germline V CDR1 and CDR2: MDHEN, SYDVKM. The CDR3 covers 12 residues. CDR3 sequence: CASRIANYGYTF. The CDR3 DNA follows: TGTGCCAGCAGAATAGCTAACTATGGCTACACCTTC.

The genes are TRBV7-8 and TRBJ2-2; D is unclear. The V gene lost 2 bases and the J gene lost 5 bases, with 12 bases spanning the gap. Germline assignment: CDR1 SGHVS and CDR2 FQNEAQ. This CDR3 is 15 amino acids long. This CDR3 reads CASSLQTTGTGELFF. CDR3 coding DNA: TGTGCCAGCAGCTTACAGACCACCGGGACCGGGGAGCTGTTTTTT.

This clonotype was found many times. CDR3 DNA sequence: TGCGCCAGCAGTGAGTGGTTGTCGTGGGTATATAGCAATCAGCCCCAGCATTTT. It translates to CASSEWLSWVYSNQPQHF. The chain links TRBV10-2 to TRBJ1-5, with no clear D. V was trimmed by 1 base and J by 0 bases, leaving 16 bases between them. CDR3 length: 18 residues. Per the germline V gene, CDR1 is WSHSY and CDR2 is SAAADI.

As to this clonotype: One junction end does not reproduce the germline sequence, and a read error may be involved. This sequence joins TRBV12-3 or TRBV12-4 and TRBJ2-1; TRBD2 aligns across 8 bases. The CDR3 runs 18 residues. The CDR3 loop reads CVSSLPFRLAGGVNEQFF. The CDR3 DNA sequence: TGTGTCAGCAGTTTACCCTTCCGGCTAGCGGGTGGGGTCAATGAGCAGTTCTTC.

This clonotype came up a few times. The chain joins TRBV19 to TRBJ1-2; 7 bases agree with TRBD1. Germline CDR1 reads LNHDA; CDR2 reads SQIVND (reference sequence). This CDR3 spans 14 amino acids. With V trimmed by 7 bases and J by 6 bases, 11 bases remained unmatched. DNA for the CDR3: TGTGCCAGTACCTCCACGACAGGGATGCATGGCTACACCTTC. Its protein is CASTSTTGMHGYTF. The full variable domain, completed using reference TRBV19 and TRBJ1-2, is DGGITQSPKYLFRKEGQNVTLSCEQNLNHDAMYWYRQDPGQGLRLIYYSQIVNDFQKGDIAEGYSVSREKKESFPLTVTSAQKNPTAFYLCASTSTTGMHGYTFGSGTRLTVV.

This clonotype was picked up a small number of times. The chain is built from TRBV29-1 and TRBJ2-3; no reliable D call. Germline V gives CDR1 SQVTM, CDR2 ANQGSEA. V gave up 7 bases and J gave up 2 bases, with 7 bases separating them. CDR3 length: 11 amino acids. CDR3 sequence (DNA): TGCAGCGGTGGAAACACAGATACGCAGTATTTT. Protein sequence: CSGGNTDTQYF.

This clonotype was observed at least ten times. This chain joins TRBV30 and TRBJ2-7; 7 positions agree with TRBD2. The CDR3 extends over 14 amino acids. Trimming at V came to 0 bases and at J to 6 bases, leaving 8 bases not matched to a gene. Germline V gives CDR1 GTSNPN, CDR2 SVGIG (reference sequence). The CDR3 bases are TGTGCCTGGAGTGTAGTTGCGGGAGTAGGCGAGCAGTACTTC. Translation: CAWSVVAGVGEQYF. Full variable domain (outside the CDR3, taken from reference TRBV30 and TRBJ2-7): SQTIHQWPATLVQPVGSPLSLECTVEGTSNPNLYWYRQAAGRGLQLLFYSVGIGQISSEVPQNLSASRPQDRQFILSSKKLLLSDSGFYLCAWSVVAGVGEQYFGPGTRLTVT.

This chain uses TRBV5-1 with TRBJ1-1; tentatively, D is TRBD1 (5 bases). V was cut by 4 bases and J by 1 base, with 17 bases left in between. Germline CDR1 is SGHRS and CDR2 is YFSETQ. CDR3 length: 16 residues. The CDR3 loop is CASSRIDSQANTEAFF. The CDR3 region has the DNA TGCGCCAGCAGCAGGATCGACTCACAGGCGAACACTGAAGCTTTCTTT.

This clonotype was counted only a few times. The V gene is TRBV7-6, the J gene TRBJ2-3; D is undetermined. CDR3 length: 13 residues. The V gene's germline CDR1 is SGHVS and CDR2 FNYEAQ. V gave up 5 bases and J gave up 4 bases, with 10 bases separating them. Written as DNA, the CDR3 is TGTGCCAGCAGCGGACGGACGTCAGATACGCAGTATTTT. Protein: CASSGRTSDTQYF.

The rearrangement links TRBV11-3 to TRBJ1-1; no clear D. Trimming removed 3 bases at V and 0 bases at J, with 5 bases between. The CDR3 is made up of 13 amino acids. CDR1 and CDR2 (germline): SGHNT, YENEEA. The CDR3 here is CASSFLLNTEAFF. In DNA, the CDR3 is TGTGCCAGCAGCTTCCTATTGAACACTGAAGCTTTCTTT.

This clonotype was found many times. The rearrangement uses TRBV11-2 and TRBJ2-1; TRBD1 agrees at 8 bases. With V trimmed by 5 bases and J by 4 bases, 4 bases remained unmatched. The germline V gene has CDR1 SGHAT and CDR2 FQNNGV. This CDR3 is 14 amino acids long. In nucleotides, the CDR3 is TGTGCCAGCAGCCCCCGGACAGGGTACAATGAGCAGTTCTTC. Its translation is CASSPRTGYNEQFF.

This clonotype appeared a few times. V usage is TRBV28 and J usage is TRBJ2-5; the D is unclear. The V end was cut by 3 bases, the J end by 7 bases, with 12 bases between. There are 13 residues in the CDR3. Germline V gene sequence: CDR1 MDHEN, CDR2 SYDVKM. CDR3 DNA: TGTGCCAGCAGTTTCCCCCCCTCGGGGACCCAGTACTTC. Residues: CASSFPPSGTQYF.

This clonotype has more than one count but fewer than ten. This rearrangement joins TRBV10-1 to TRBJ2-7; no reliable D call. The ends were cut back, 7 bases at V and 3 bases at J, with 10 bases in the middle. The CDR3 has 12 residues. Germline V CDR1 and CDR2: WNHNN, SYGVQD (reference sequence). DNA of the CDR3: TGCGCCAGCACCCACACTATCTACGAGCAGTACTTC. This sequence encodes CASTHTIYEQYF.

This clonotype was recorded at least ten times. The chain recombines TRBV7-8 with TRBJ2-7, with D tentatively TRBD2 (6 bases). Germline-derived CDR1 and CDR2 are SGHVS and FQNEAQ. Trimming shortened V by 0 bases and J by 0 bases, and 15 bases separated the two germline ends. This CDR3 has 17 residues. The CDR3 DNA sequence: TGTGCCAGCAGCTTAGCGCAGGTGGCGGGGAGCTCCTACGAGCAGTACTTC. Protein product: CASSLAQVAGSSYEQYF.

This clonotype has ten or more counts. The genes are TRBV9 and TRBJ1-2; 8 bases are shared with TRBD1. The CDR3 has 14 amino acids. From germline, CDR1 is SGDLS and CDR2 YYNGEE. Germline trimming cut 3 bases from V and 4 bases from J; bases unmatched to any gene: 5. The CDR3 reads CASSETGASYGYTF. The CDR3 bases are TGTGCCAGCAGCGAGACAGGGGCCAGCTATGGCTACACCTTC. Full variable domain (rest looked up from reference TRBV9 and TRBJ1-2): DSGVTQTPKHLITATGQRVTLRCSPRSGDLSVYWYQQSLDQGLQFLIQYYNGEERAKGNILERFSAQQFPDLHSELNLSSLELGDSALYFCASSETGASYGYTFGSGTRLTVV.

In this sample, this clonotype turned up a few times. The chain is built from TRBV14 and TRBJ2-3, with D perhaps being TRBD1 or TRBD2 (5 bases each). Trimming shortened V by 4 bases and J by 4 bases, and 12 bases separated the two germline ends. Germline lookup yields CDR1 SGHDN and CDR2 FVKESK. The CDR3 sequence is 14 residues long. The CDR3 region has the DNA TGTGCCAGCAGCCTCGCACGGGGCGCAGATACGCAGTATTTT. The encoded protein is CASSLARGADTQYF.

The rearrangement uses TRBV20-1 and TRBJ1-1; D gene uncertain. Looked up from germline, CDR1 is DFQATT and CDR2 is SNEGSKA (reference sequence). The CDR3 sequence is 15 residues long. V dropped 6 bases and J dropped 1 base, with 18 bases sitting between them. As DNA, the CDR3 is TGCAGTGCGCGGGGTGGGCCTCGGGCGAACACTGAAGCTTTCTTT. It encodes CSARGGPRANTEAFF.

This clonotype was picked up many times. This chain uses TRBV25-1 with TRBJ2-5; D gene unclear. Germline V lookup: CDR1 MGHDK, CDR2 SYGVNS. This CDR3 spans 12 amino acids. Trimming removed 4 bases from V and 5 bases from J, with 8 bases in between. CDR3 in DNA: TGTGCCAGCAGTGGGCCCGGCGAGACCCAGTACTTC. Protein sequence: CASSGPGETQYF.

This clonotype appeared a few times. The V and J genes are TRBV27 and TRBJ1-1; weak D call: TRBD1 (5 bases). The CDR3 totals 12 residues. Looked up from germline, CDR1 is MNHEY and CDR2 is SMNVEV (reference sequence). The germline V and J ends were trimmed by 5 bases and 7 bases, with 11 bases remaining between them. The CDR3 here is CASSNRQFEAFF. CDR3 coding DNA: TGTGCCAGCAGTAACCGACAGTTTGAAGCTTTCTTT.

V gene TRBV7-2 combines with J gene TRBJ2-4; 10 nucleotides line up with TRBD1. Germline assignment: CDR1 SGHTA and CDR2 FQGNSA. V shed 2 bases and J 4 bases; nucleotides not matched to a gene: 8. CDR3 size: 17 residues. CDR3 sequence reads: CASSLTGTGDRKNIQYF. As DNA, the CDR3 is TGTGCCAGCAGCTTAACCGGGACAGGGGATAGGAAAAACATTCAGTACTTC.

This clonotype was seen at least ten times. The gene calls are TRBV10-1 and TRBJ2-5; 9 bases map to TRBD1. The CDR3 loop spans 15 amino acids. Germline V gene lookup returns CDR1 WNHNN and CDR2 SYGVQD (reference sequence). After removal of 2 bases from V and 4 bases from J, the junction contained 5 bases not matched to a gene. The CDR3 is CASSETDRGRETQYF. CDR3 DNA sequence: TGCGCCAGCAGTGAGACGGACAGGGGACGAGAGACCCAGTACTTC.